The present entry profiles one T cell receptor (beta chain) with its context. Antigen unknown. These data belong to a study of cytomegalovirus exposure and HLA in healthy donors. The PCR was carried out with 60 Vbeta primers and 13 Jbeta primers. Per the original methods: About 80 million unique TCR beta chains, roughly 11 million of them shared, were counted by a later analysis. Generated by immunoSEQ multiplex PCR, the TCRdb table keeps only in-frame clones and is missing some. V, J and clone size are taken as reported in that table, and D and trimming were inferred from the DNA itself. The data hold 150,000 to 200,000 clones, with over 65% observed a single time. This CDR3 spans 17 amino acids. Germline CDR1 is SEHNR and CDR2 is FQNEAQ (reference sequence). Germline trimming cut 4 bases from V and 3 bases from J; bases unmatched to any gene: 8. General study points: The HLA-A and HLA-B alleles of most subjects were reportedly predicted accurately from TCR beta sequences.

The source material was PBMCs. This sequence was found in a woman aged 25 to 39 in good health and CMV-seronegative. J is TRBJ2-2 and V is TRBV7-9; 10 nucleotides align to TRBD1. CDR3 nucleotide sequence: TGTGCCAGCAGCTCACGGGGACAGGGGAGGGACACCGGGGAGCTGTTTTTT. Translated, it gives CASSSRGQGRDTGELFF.